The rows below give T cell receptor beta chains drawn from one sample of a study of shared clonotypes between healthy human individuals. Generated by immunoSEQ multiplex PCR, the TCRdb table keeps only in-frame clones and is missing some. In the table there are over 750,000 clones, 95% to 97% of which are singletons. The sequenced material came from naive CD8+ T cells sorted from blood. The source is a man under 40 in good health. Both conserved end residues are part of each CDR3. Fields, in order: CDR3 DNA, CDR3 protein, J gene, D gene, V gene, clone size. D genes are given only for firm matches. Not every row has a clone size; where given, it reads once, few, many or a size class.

TGCGCCAGCAGCTCCTTGAGCGGCATGGGGGGCTCTGGAAACACCATATATTTT,CASSSLSGMGGSGNTIYF,TRBJ1-3,.,TRBV5-1,once
TGTGCCAGAAGCCGAGTACCCGTGTTATTGCGGGCCCTAAGCACAGATACGCAGTATTTT,CARSRVPVLLRALSTDTQYF,TRBJ2-3,.,TRBV5-3,.
TGCAGCGGGGGACTTTCGCCTCCGGCAGATACGCAGTATTTT,CSGGLSPPADTQYF,TRBJ2-3,.,TRBV29-1,.
TGTGCCAGCAGAGTACAGGGGAACCAAGAGACCCAGTACTTC,CASRVQGNQETQYF,TRBJ2-5,TRBD1,TRBV6-5,.
TGTGCCAGCAGCGGGGGACAGGGAAAAGGCTATGGCTACACCTTC,CASSGGQGKGYGYTF,TRBJ1-2,TRBD1,TRBV9,.
TGTGCCAGCAGTTTAGGCCTCGGGACAGGAACCTACGAGCAGTACTTC,CASSLGLGTGTYEQYF,TRBJ2-7,TRBD1,TRBV28,.
TGTGCCAGCAGTAGGACTAGCGGGAACTACAATGAGCAGTTCTTC,CASSRTSGNYNEQFF,TRBJ2-1,TRBD2,TRBV28,.
TGTGCCAGCTCACCACTGGACTCTTACATATACAATGAGCAGTTCTTC,CASSPLDSYIYNEQFF,TRBJ2-1,.,TRBV18,.
TGTGCCAGCAGTTTATTGGGGACAGATGAAAAACTGTTTTTT,CASSLLGTDEKLFF,TRBJ1-4,TRBD1,TRBV27,.
TGTGCCAGCAGCTGGGGGGTCGGCAATCAGCCCCAGCATTTT,CASSWGVGNQPQHF,TRBJ1-5,.,TRBV7-8,.
TGTGCCAGCAGCTTTAACTACGAGCAGTACTTC,CASSFNYEQYF,TRBJ2-7,.,TRBV7-2,.
TGTGCCAGCAGCAATGGCGGGAGGTCCTACGAGCAGTACTTC,CASSNGGRSYEQYF,TRBJ2-7,TRBD2,TRBV7-2,once
TGCAGTGCTAGTCCGGGCTACACCTTC,CSASPGYTF,TRBJ1-2,.,TRBV20-1,.
TGTGCAAGTCGCTTAGCTGGGCTCGGCTCGGGGGGCTCCTACAATGAGCAGTTCTTC,CASRLAGLGSGGSYNEQFF,TRBJ2-1,.,TRBV12-2,.
TGTGCCAGCAGCATGGTAGGGGGTACCTACGAGCAGTACTTC,CASSMVGGTYEQYF,TRBJ2-7,.,TRBV7-9,.
TGTGCCACCAGCAGAGATTGGAGCGCCGGGAGGGACACTGAAGCTTTCTTT,CATSRDWSAGRDTEAFF,TRBJ1-1,.,TRBV15,.
TGTGCCAGCAGCGTAGGGGGTGTCAGGTCAGATACGCAGTATTTT,CASSVGGVRSDTQYF,TRBJ2-3,.,TRBV9,.